This T cell receptor beta chain was captured in a study of shared clonotypes between healthy human individuals. The CDR3 covers 14 residues. Trimming cost V 6 bases and J 2 bases, with 13 bases left between them. The germline V gene has CDR1 MDHEN and CDR2 SYDVKM. The repertoire was sequenced with immunoSEQ multiplex PCR; TCRdb's copy has only in-frame clones and lacks some. The sample has some 500,000 clones; about 96% are singletons. This TCR was sampled from a young woman in good health. Sequencing was performed on naive CD4+ T cells sorted from blood. As to subset: CD45RA+ positively selected. The chain combines TRBV28 with TRBJ2-5; the D is unclear. The CDR3 sequence is CASSPMTIQETQYF. In DNA form, the CDR3 reads TGTGCCAGCAGCCCTATGACAATACAAGAGACCCAGTACTTC.